This T cell receptor beta chain emerged from a study of blood T cell repertoires in COVID-19. The wider study: Sites across the United States, Italy and Spain contributed samples from acute and convalescent COVID-19.

The V segment lost 3 bases and the J segment 7 bases; nucleotides outside the gene matches: 4. CDR3 length: 14 residues. CDR1 SNHLY and CDR2 FYNNEI come from the germline V gene. This clone was counted once. As processed by the authors: How many nucleated cells were present was estimated from reference gene primer amplification. Sequenced by immunoSEQ multiplex PCR; TCRdb stores in-frame clones only, minus some. V, J and clone size were drawn from that table, and D and trimming were deduced from the DNA. This repertoire shows some 240,000 clones, approximately 85% found once; its top ten account for approximately 2.4%. Recruited during active infection, patients (from Seattle) were subsequently followed longitudinally.

The chain recombines TRBV2 with TRBJ2-1; TRBD2 agrees at 9 bases. Source material: peripheral blood. The TCR comes from a woman in her seventies with COVID-19, enrolled during active disease. CDR3 amino acids: CASSDSSGRNEQFF. CDR3 coding DNA: TGTGCCAGCAGTGATTCGAGCGGGAGGAATGAGCAGTTCTTC.